The rows below give T cell receptor beta chains drawn from one sample of a study of T cell responses to AZD1222 COVID-19 vaccine. Clones were sequenced by immunoSEQ multiplex PCR, and TCRdb holds only the in-frame ones, with some missing. Among about 100,000 clones, 70% to 90% were seen once, and the ten largest hold 4.5% to 6%. The specimen comprised peripheral blood, sampled 28 days after the second AZD1222 dose. The receptor source for this set is an adult who received the AZD1222 COVID-19 vaccine. CDR3s include the opening cysteine and the closing phenylalanine or tryptophan. The order of the fields is V gene, clone size, J gene, CDR3 length, D gene, CDR3 protein, CDR3 DNA. D genes are given only for firm matches. The size field is filled for only some rows; it gives once, few, many or a size class.

TRBV19,NA,TRBJ2-7,14,NA,CASSMGRQAYEQYF,TGTGCCAGTAGTATGGGGAGACAGGCCTACGAGCAGTACTTC
TRBV24-1,NA,TRBJ2-5,16,NA,CATSDTTRTGRETQYF,TGTGCCACCAGTGATACCACCCGTACAGGGAGGGAGACCCAGTACTTC
TRBV5-1,NA,TRBJ2-1,16,TRBD2,CASSPTSGGDYNEQFF,TGCGCCAGCAGCCCGACTAGCGGGGGGGACTACAATGAGCAGTTCTTC
TRBV19,NA,TRBJ1-1,16,NA,CASSIYAGRMNTEAFF,TGTGCCAGTAGTATTTATGCAGGGAGGATGAACACTGAAGCTTTCTTT
TRBV7-2,NA,TRBJ1-1,16,TRBD1,CASSLAGDRGSTEAFF,TGTGCCAGCAGCTTAGCGGGAGACAGGGGTAGCACTGAAGCTTTCTTT
TRBV7-9,NA,TRBJ2-1,12,NA,CASSLRADEQFF,TGTGCCAGCAGCTTAAGGGCGGATGAGCAGTTCTTC
TRBV13,NA,TRBJ1-1,14,TRBD1,CASNKDRGNTEAFF,TGTGCCAGCAACAAGGACAGGGGGAACACTGAAGCTTTCTTT
TRBV18,NA,TRBJ2-7,14,TRBD2,CASSPGEGSREQYF,TGTGCCAGCTCACCAGGGGAGGGGTCGAGGGAGCAGTACTTC
TRBV6-5,NA,TRBJ2-1,14,NA,CASMGGGPYNEQFF,TGTGCCAGCATGGGGGGGGGCCCCTACAATGAGCAGTTCTTC
TRBV24-1,once,TRBJ2-3,16,TRBD2,CATSDGPAGRTDTQYF,TGTGCCACCAGTGATGGGCCAGCGGGGCGCACAGATACGCAGTATTTT
TRBV18,NA,TRBJ2-7,13,NA,CASSPLTRDEQYF,TGTGCCAGCTCACCCCTAACAAGAGACGAGCAGTACTTC
TRBV6-4,NA,TRBJ1-6,14,NA,CASSEGTKNSPLHF,TGTGCCAGCAGTGAAGGGACTAAAAATTCACCCCTCCACTTT
TRBV30,NA,TRBJ2-7,14,NA,CAWSSGTRGYEQYF,TGTGCCTGGAGTTCCGGGACAAGGGGCTACGAGCAGTACTTC
TRBV2,NA,TRBJ2-2,14,TRBD1,CASMTGPNTGELFF,TGTGCCAGCATGACAGGGCCGAACACCGGGGAGCTGTTTTTT
TRBV7-9,NA,TRBJ2-7,13,NA,CASSPTVSYEQYF,TGTGCCAGCAGCCCGACAGTCTCCTACGAGCAGTACTTC
TRBV7-8,few,TRBJ1-1,20,NA,CASSLSGNSAVVGLRTEAFF,TGTGCCAGCAGCTTATCAGGCAACAGTGCCGTCGTAGGGCTTCGCACTGAAGCTTTCTTT
TRBV7-2,few,TRBJ2-6,16,NA,CASSFGGDSGANVLTF,TGTGCCAGCAGCTTTGGAGGGGACTCTGGGGCCAACGTCCTGACTTTC
TRBV6-5,NA,TRBJ2-2,14,TRBD1,CASRTTGPAGELFF,TGTGCCAGCAGGACGACAGGGCCGGCGGGGGAGCTGTTTTTT
TRBV5-4,NA,TRBJ2-7,16,TRBD2,CASSSGVPGLAWEQYF,TGTGCCAGCAGCTCCGGCGTGCCGGGACTAGCATGGGAGCAGTACTTC
TRBV5-4,NA,TRBJ2-7,15,NA,CASSLALGPANEQYF,TGTGCCAGCAGCTTGGCTCTGGGTCCAGCTAACGAGCAGTACTTC
TRBV9,NA,TRBJ1-2,13,NA,CASSTPDTGGYTF,TGTGCCAGCAGCACCCCGGACACCGGTGGCTACACCTTC
TRBV19,few,TRBJ2-5,16,TRBD2,CASSIGLAGAQETQYF,TGTGCCAGTAGTATCGGACTAGCGGGGGCCCAAGAGACCCAGTACTTC
TRBV6-4,few,TRBJ2-1,13,NA,CASSERSNNEQFF,TGTGCCAGCAGTGAAAGGTCCAACAATGAGCAGTTCTTC
TRBV19,NA,TRBJ1-2,14,NA,CASTTLQDYYGYTF,TGTGCCAGTACCACCTTACAGGATTACTATGGCTACACCTTC
TRBV15,NA,TRBJ1-5,16,NA,CATSREQGATNQPQHF,TGTGCCACCAGCAGAGAGCAGGGAGCAACCAATCAGCCCCAGCATTTT
TRBV5-6,NA,TRBJ2-5,13,NA,CASSSLAEETQYF,TGTGCCAGCAGCTCCTTAGCGGAAGAGACCCAGTACTTC
TRBV9,NA,TRBJ2-1,16,NA,CASSPILGGTYNEQFF,TGTGCCAGCAGCCCCATTTTAGGGGGGACCTACAATGAGCAGTTCTTC
TRBV2,NA,TRBJ2-1,15,NA,CASSDFKSSYNEQFF,TGTGCCAGCAGTGACTTTAAGAGCTCCTACAATGAGCAGTTCTTC
TRBV29-1,NA,TRBJ1-1,13,NA,CSAAGALNTEAFF,TGCAGCGCAGCCGGGGCCTTGAACACTGAAGCTTTCTTT
TRBV5-1,NA,TRBJ1-4,15,NA,CASSRTPGLDEKLFF,TGCGCCAGCAGCCGAACCCCGGGGTTGGACGAAAAACTGTTTTTT
TRBV5-1,once,TRBJ2-2,15,NA,CASSDRAGDTGELFF,TGCGCCAGCAGTGATAGGGCAGGGGACACCGGGGAGCTGTTTTTT
TRBV5-1,NA,TRBJ2-1,15,TRBD1,CASDLGQGSYNEQFF,TGCGCCAGCGACTTAGGACAGGGGTCCTACAATGAGCAGTTCTTC
TRBV28,NA,TRBJ2-1,17,NA,CASSNIRQVGSYNEQFF,TGTGCCAGCAGTAACATTCGACAGGTGGGCTCCTACAATGAGCAGTTCTTC
TRBV19,NA,TRBJ1-3,14,NA,CASNLGSAGNTIYF,TGTGCCAGTAATTTGGGCTCTGCCGGAAACACCATATATTTT
TRBV24-1,NA,TRBJ2-1,12,NA,CATPYGPNEQFF,TGTGCCACCCCCTACGGCCCCAATGAGCAGTTCTTC
TRBV24-1,NA,TRBJ2-7,17,NA,CATSPGHPYPPLYEQYF,TGTGCCACCAGTCCGGGACACCCCTACCCGCCTCTCTACGAGCAGTACTTC
TRBV5-1,NA,TRBJ1-5,14,NA,CASSFRGGNQPQHF,TGCGCCAGCAGCTTTCGGGGGGGCAATCAGCCCCAGCATTTT
TRBV20-1,NA,TRBJ2-1,11,NA,CSATSSNEQFF,TGCAGTGCTACCTCTTCCAATGAGCAGTTCTTC
TRBV27,NA,TRBJ1-1,16,NA,CASSLPRRTGVTEAFF,TGTGCCAGCAGTTTACCCCGTAGGACGGGGGTCACTGAAGCTTTCTTT
TRBV6-5,once,TRBJ2-1,12,NA,CASSYGSGEQFF,TGTGCCAGCAGTTACGGGAGCGGTGAGCAGTTCTTC
TRBV9,NA,TRBJ2-2,14,NA,CASTRSSDAGELFF,TGTGCCAGCACTCGGTCTAGTGACGCCGGGGAGCTGTTTTTT